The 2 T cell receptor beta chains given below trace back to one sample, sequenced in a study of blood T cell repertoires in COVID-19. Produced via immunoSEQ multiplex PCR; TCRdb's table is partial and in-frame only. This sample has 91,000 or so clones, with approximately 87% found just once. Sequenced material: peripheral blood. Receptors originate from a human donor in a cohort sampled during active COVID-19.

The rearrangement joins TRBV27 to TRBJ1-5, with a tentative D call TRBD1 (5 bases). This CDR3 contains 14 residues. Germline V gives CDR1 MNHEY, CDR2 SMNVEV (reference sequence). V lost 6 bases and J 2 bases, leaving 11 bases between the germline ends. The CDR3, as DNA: TGTGCCAGCAGAGCCTTAGGGGGCAATCAGCCCCAGCATTTT. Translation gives CASRALGGNQPQHF.

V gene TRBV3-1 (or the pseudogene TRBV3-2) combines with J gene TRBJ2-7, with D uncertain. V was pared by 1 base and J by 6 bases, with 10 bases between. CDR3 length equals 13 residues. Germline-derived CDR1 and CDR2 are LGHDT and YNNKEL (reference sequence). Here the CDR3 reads CASSQVSVSEQYF. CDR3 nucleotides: TGTGCCAGCAGCCAAGTATCAGTATCCGAGCAGTACTTC.